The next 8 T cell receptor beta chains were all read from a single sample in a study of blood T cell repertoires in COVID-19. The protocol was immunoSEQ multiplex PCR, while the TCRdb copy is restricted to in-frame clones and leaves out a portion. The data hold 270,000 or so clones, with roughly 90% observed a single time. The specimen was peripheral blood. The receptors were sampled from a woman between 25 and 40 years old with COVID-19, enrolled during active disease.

The CDR3 loop is CAAGSGPAGTEAFF. The CDR3 nucleotides are TGTGCCGCCGGGTCCGGGCCGGCGGGCACTGAAGCTTTCTTT. This chain connects TRBV27 to TRBJ1-1; no firm D call. This CDR3 is 14 amino acids long. The germline V gene has CDR1 MNHEY and CDR2 SMNVEV (reference sequence). V was clipped by 11 bases and J by 4 bases, with 20 bases between them.

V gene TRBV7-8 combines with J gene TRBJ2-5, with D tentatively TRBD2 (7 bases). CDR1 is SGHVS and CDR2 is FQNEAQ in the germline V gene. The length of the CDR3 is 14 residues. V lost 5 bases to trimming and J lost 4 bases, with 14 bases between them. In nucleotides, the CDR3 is TGTGCCAGCAGCCCCGGGGGGCGGGCAGAGACCCAGTACTTC. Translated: CASSPGGRAETQYF. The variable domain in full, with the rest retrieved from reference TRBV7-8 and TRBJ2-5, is GAGVSQSPRYKVAKRGQDVALRCDPISGHVSLFWYQQALGQGPEFLTYFQNEAQLDKSGLPSDRFFAERPEGSVSTLKIQRTQQEDSAVYLCASSPGGRAETQYFGPGTRLLVL.

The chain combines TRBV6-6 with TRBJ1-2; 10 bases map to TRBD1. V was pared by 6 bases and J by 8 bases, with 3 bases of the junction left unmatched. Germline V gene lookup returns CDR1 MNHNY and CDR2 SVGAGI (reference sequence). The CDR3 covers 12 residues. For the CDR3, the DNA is TGTGCCAGCAGGGGACAGGGGAGCGGCTACACCTTC. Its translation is CASRGQGSGYTF.

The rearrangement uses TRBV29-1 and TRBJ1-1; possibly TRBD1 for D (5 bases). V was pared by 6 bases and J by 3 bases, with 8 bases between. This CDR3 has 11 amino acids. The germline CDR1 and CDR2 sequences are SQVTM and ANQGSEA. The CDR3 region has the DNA TGCAGCGTGGCAGGGTACACTGAAGCTTTCTTT. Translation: CSVAGYTEAFF.

The CDR3, as DNA: TGTGCCAGCAGGGGGGACAGGTTTAACTATGGCTACACCTTC. Amino acid sequence: CASRGDRFNYGYTF. V gene TRBV3-1 (or the pseudogene TRBV3-2) combines with J gene TRBJ1-2; TRBD1 aligns across 8 bases. The trim removed 6 bases at V and 1 base at J, leaving 4 bases unmatched. Germline V gives CDR1 LGHDT, CDR2 YNNKEL (reference sequence). The CDR3 has 14 residues.

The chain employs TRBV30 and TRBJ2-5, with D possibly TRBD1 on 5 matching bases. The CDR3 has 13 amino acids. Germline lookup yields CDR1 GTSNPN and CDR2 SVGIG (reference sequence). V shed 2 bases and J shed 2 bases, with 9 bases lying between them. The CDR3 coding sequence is TGTGCCTGGAGTCCGACAGTTCAAGAGACCCAGTACTTC. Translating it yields CAWSPTVQETQYF.

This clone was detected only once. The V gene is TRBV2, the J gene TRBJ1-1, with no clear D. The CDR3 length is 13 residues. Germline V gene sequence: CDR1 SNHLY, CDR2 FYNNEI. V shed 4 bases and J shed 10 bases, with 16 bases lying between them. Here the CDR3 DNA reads TGTGCCAGCAGTGCTACCGGGAAAGAAGGAGCTTTCTTT. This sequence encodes CASSATGKEGAFF.

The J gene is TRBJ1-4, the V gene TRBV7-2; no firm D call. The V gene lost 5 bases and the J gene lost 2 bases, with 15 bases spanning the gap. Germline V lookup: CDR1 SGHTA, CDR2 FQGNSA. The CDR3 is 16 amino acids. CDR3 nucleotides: TGTGCCAGCAGCGGTAGGACGACGGGGACTAATGAAAAACTGTTTTTT. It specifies CASSGRTTGTNEKLFF.